This TCR beta chain appears in the sequencing data of a study of Graves' ophthalmopathy and Graves' hyperthyroidism (dated by TCRdb to between 2017 and 2018). Describing the broader study: Peripheral blood samples were taken at the time of initial diagnosis, before any treatment was given. The independent validation cohort included about 20 hyperthyroidism patients plus 17 patients who later progressed from hyperthyroidism to ophthalmopathy. In roughly six hyperthyroidism patients, T-cell repertoires of thyroid tissue and blood were compared. The study used TCR beta repertoire signatures to distinguish Graves' ophthalmopathy from Graves' hyperthyroidism and to predict progression to ophthalmopathy. To explore V-J signatures that distinguish ophthalmopathy from hyperthyroidism, a discovery set of 90 to 100 patients was enrolled, made up of 43 with ophthalmopathy and around 60 with stable hyperthyroidism. Following sampling, methimazole starting at 30 mg daily was administered to hyperthyroidism patients, and high-dose intravenous methylprednisolone was administered to ophthalmopathy patients. In total, approximately 130 blood samples were TCR-sequenced: approximately 42 ophthalmopathy, some 80 hyperthyroidism and roughly 17 hyperthyroidism-to-ophthalmopathy patients. The roughly 91 discovery patients were randomly split 7:3 into training and test sets. Broader findings and caveats from the paper: Most of the expanded thyroid clonotypes with a frequency above 0.001 were also detected in blood, and it was suggested that the thyroid immune response may be reflected by blood repertoires. In validation, the model predicted ophthalmopathy progression with more than 70% sensitivity and approximately 78% specificity; around twelve predicted patients were CT-confirmed with GO in a median of approximately six months. In cross-validation, the 13-signature model distinguished ophthalmopathy from stable hyperthyroidism with 85% to 90% sensitivity and just under 84% specificity, and in the test set the corresponding values were roughly 80% and 76%. No statistical method was used to predetermine the sample size, and group allocation was not hidden from the investigators.

For repertoire sequencing, TCR beta CDR3 regions were amplified from RNA transcripts. The first round was an RT-PCR using HTBI primers with the Qiagen OneStep RT-PCR kit, and this first round was followed by a second-round multiplex PCR, then size selection and purification. The libraries underwent paired-end sequencing with 100 bp reads on an Illumina HiSeq2000. Per the source publication's procedure: SOAPnuke was used for read processing, and reads with adapters, uncalled bases, a mean Phred below 15, or no exact constant-primer or identifier match were discarded. COPE v1.2.5 was used to merge the high-quality paired reads. Clonotypes were defined as unique nucleotide sequences and were aligned to IMGT TRB V, D and J references using MiTCR v1.1. The analysis was limited to V-J combinations with a frequency above 0.0001, which together covered over 98% of repertoires. For each V-J combination, a TCR clonal expansion and chaos score was defined as F50 clonal expansion divided by the chaos observed in the TCRdist matrix. Features were reduced by Welch's t-statistics and random forest to approximately 12 V-J combinations, which fed a naive Bayes classifier. Thyroid-blood repertoire similarity was quantified with the Morisita-Horn index. Using fastp trimming at Q25 and MiXCR clonotype assembly, TCRdb reanalyzed the public sequencing data and kept in-frame beta chains. Each CDR3 protein appears once, grouped with its most common genes and DNA. TCRdb assigned the V and J calls; the authors' analysis was not used. The sample yields 150,000 to 200,000 distinct CDR3 sequences; 39% were counted once. Together, the top ten hold roughly 9% of the sample.

Points on this clonotype: Its antigen has not been determined. No qualities accompany the bases; no much larger clone lies one base away.

The ophthalmopathy patients had moderately to severely active disease, with a Clinical Activity Score of 3 or higher, a NOSPECS grade of 4 or higher, and a disease duration of less than 3 months. Anyone with other autoimmune diseases, uncontrolled infections, pregnancy or lactation was excluded from the study. Clinical symptoms, serum thyroxine, TRAb, thyroid ultrasound and orbital computed tomography formed the basis of the diagnosis. Ficoll-Paque density gradient centrifugation was used to isolate PBMCs from 8 to 10 ml of fresh peripheral blood. Total RNA was extracted with Trizol reagent and quality-checked on an Agilent 2100 Bioanalyzer. The CDR3 starts with the cysteine, ends with the phenylalanine, and has 14 residues. Of all the DNA, just the CDR3 is kept, 42 bases in frame from base 1. V is reduced by 6 bases and J by 2 bases, leaving a spacing of 10 bases between them. Via the germline V gene, CDR1 is MNHEY and CDR2 SVGEGT.

The TCR comes from a man between 25 and 39 years old with Graves' ophthalmopathy. Donor details come from another sample of the same person, matched by shared clones. The sample was peripheral blood. The sequence is built from TRBV6-2 or TRBV6-3 and TRBJ2-2; the D gene assignment is ambiguous. For the CDR3, the sequence is CASSSGGNTGELFF. The DNA sequence is as follows: TGTGCCAGCAGCTCGGGCGGTAACACCGGGGAGCTGTTTTTT.